The next 6 T cell receptor beta chains were all read from a single sample in a study of CD8 T cells in Susac syndrome. An amount of RNA that ranged from roughly 0.5 to 1 ug was reverse transcribed with random hexamers. TCRdb re-analysed the immunoSEQ multiplex PCR reads in MiXCR, keeping a single row per CDR3 protein. The table shows 200,000 to 300,000 distinct CDR3 sequences, with about 96% occurring only once. Specimen: CD4+ T cells from PBMCs. The receptor source for this set is a human donor with Susac syndrome.

V usage is TRBV27 and J usage is TRBJ1-5; tentatively, D is TRBD1 (5 bases). This CDR3 comprises 15 residues. The V end lost 8 bases, the J end lost 3 bases, and 17 bases lay between the germline ends. Germline CDR1 reads MNHEY; CDR2 reads SMNVEV (reference sequence). The CDR3 sequence: CASGLWGEHNQPQHF. DNA of the CDR3: TGTGCCAGCGGTCTCTGGGGGGAACACAATCAGCCCCAGCATTTT.

The gene calls are TRBV12-3 or TRBV12-4 and TRBJ1-5; D call uncertain. The CDR3 runs 13 residues. Trimming removed 5 bases at V and 5 bases at J, with 10 bases between. CDR3 DNA sequence: TGTGCCAGCAGTCAAGGATCTTATCAGCCCCAGCATTTT. Protein sequence: CASSQGSYQPQHF.

The V call is TRBV20-1, the J call TRBJ2-1; no reliable D call. With 6 bases removed from V and 5 bases from J, the gap between germline ends came to 20 bases. CDR1 and CDR2 from the germline V gene are DFQATT and SNEGSKA (reference sequence). CDR3 length: 15 amino acids. CDR3 region: CSAPLTPDLNNEQFF. The CDR3 DNA reads TGCAGTGCGCCCCTGACTCCTGATCTCAACAATGAGCAGTTCTTC.

This clonotype was seen just once. The genes are TRBV15 and TRBJ1-5; 8 bases align to TRBD1. Germline-derived CDR1 and CDR2 are LNHNV and YYDKDF (reference sequence). The CDR3 loop spans 15 amino acids. The V and J ends lost 6 bases and 5 bases, in that order; junction bases with no gene match: 9. The CDR3 region has the DNA TGTGCCACCAGGAAATCGGACAGGGAATATCAGCCCCAGCATTTT. Encoded protein: CATRKSDREYQPQHF.

The chain joins TRBV5-1 to TRBJ2-5; 11 bases are a match to TRBD2. The CDR3 runs to 15 residues. The V gene's germline CDR1 is SGHRS and CDR2 YFSETQ. The V and J ends lost 4 bases and 5 bases, in that order; junction bases with no gene match: 7. As DNA, the CDR3 is TGCGCCAGCAGCCTTCAACCTAGCGGGAGGGAGACCCAGTACTTC. It codes for CASSLQPSGRETQYF.

The chain combines TRBV2 with TRBJ2-1; the match to TRBD2 covers 8 bases. The CDR3 has 14 amino acids. V gave up 7 bases and J gave up 2 bases; unmatched junction bases: 4. CDR1 is SNHLY and CDR2 is FYNNEI in the germline V gene. CDR3 sequence reads: CASTTSGAYNEQFF. CDR3 sequence (DNA): TGTGCCAGCACCACTAGCGGAGCCTACAATGAGCAGTTCTTC. The complete variable domain, with remaining parts taken from reference TRBV2 and TRBJ2-1, reads EPEVTQTPSHQVTQMGQEVILRCVPISNHLYFYWYRQILGQKVEFLVSFYNNEISEKSEIFDDQFSVERPDGSNFTLKIRSTKLEDSAMYFCASTTSGAYNEQFFGPGTRLTVL.